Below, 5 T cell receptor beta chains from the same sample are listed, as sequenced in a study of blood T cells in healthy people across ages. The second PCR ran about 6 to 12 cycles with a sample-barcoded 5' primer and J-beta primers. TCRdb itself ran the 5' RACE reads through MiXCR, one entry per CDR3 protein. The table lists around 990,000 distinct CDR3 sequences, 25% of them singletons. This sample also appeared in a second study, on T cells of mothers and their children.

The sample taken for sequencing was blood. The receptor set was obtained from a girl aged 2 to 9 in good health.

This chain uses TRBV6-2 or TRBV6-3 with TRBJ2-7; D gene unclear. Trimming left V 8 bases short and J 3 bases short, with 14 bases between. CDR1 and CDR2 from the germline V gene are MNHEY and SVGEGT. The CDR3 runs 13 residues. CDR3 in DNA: TGTGCCAGCTGTCGTCTCTCGAACTACGAGCAGTACTTC. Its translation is CASCRLSNYEQYF.

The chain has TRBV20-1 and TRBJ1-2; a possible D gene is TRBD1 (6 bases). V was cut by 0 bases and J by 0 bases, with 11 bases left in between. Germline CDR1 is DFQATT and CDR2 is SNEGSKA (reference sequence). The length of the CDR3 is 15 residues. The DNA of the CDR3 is TGCAGTGCTAGAGACGGACAGACTACTAACTATGGCTACACCTTC. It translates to CSARDGQTTNYGYTF.

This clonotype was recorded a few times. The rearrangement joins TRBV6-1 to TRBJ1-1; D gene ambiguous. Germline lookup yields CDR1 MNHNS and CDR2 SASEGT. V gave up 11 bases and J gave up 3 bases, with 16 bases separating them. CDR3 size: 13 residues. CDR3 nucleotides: TGTGCCGGAGAAGCTCAGATGGACACTGAAGCTTTCTTT. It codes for CAGEAQMDTEAFF.

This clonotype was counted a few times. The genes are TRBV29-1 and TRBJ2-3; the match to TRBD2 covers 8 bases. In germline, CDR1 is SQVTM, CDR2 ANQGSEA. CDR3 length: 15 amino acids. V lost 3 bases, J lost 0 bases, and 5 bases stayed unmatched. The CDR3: CSVDLAGLSTDTQYF. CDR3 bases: TGCAGCGTTGATCTAGCGGGCCTTAGCACAGATACGCAGTATTTT.

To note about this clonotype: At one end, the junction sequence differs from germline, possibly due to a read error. CDR3 bases: TGTGCCAGCAGGCCCCTAGCGGGAGTTGTAGGGTTC. This codes for CASRPLAGVVGF. The chain employs TRBV6-1 and TRBJ2-5, with 10 bases matching TRBD2. Per the germline V gene, CDR1 is MNHNS and CDR2 is SASEGT. CDR3 size: 12 residues.